Reported below is one T cell receptor (beta chain). Sequenced by immunoSEQ multiplex PCR; TCRdb stores in-frame clones only, minus some. Among under 150,000 clones listed, roughly 92% were seen once. Per the germline V gene, CDR1 is LNHDA and CDR2 is SQIVND (reference sequence). V lost 4 bases to trimming and J lost 2 bases; unmatched junction nucleotides: 4. The CDR3 runs to 14 residues. The source of the sample is a study of T cell responses to AZD1222 COVID-19 vaccine. This chain links TRBV19 with TRBJ1-2, with 7 positions matching TRBD1. This specimen was peripheral blood, taken 28 days after the second AZD1222 dose. This clonotype was obtained from an adult who received the AZD1222 COVID-19 vaccine. Written as DNA, the CDR3 is TGTGCCAGTAGTACTAGACAGGGCAACTATGGCTACACCTTC. Its protein product is CASSTRQGNYGYTF.